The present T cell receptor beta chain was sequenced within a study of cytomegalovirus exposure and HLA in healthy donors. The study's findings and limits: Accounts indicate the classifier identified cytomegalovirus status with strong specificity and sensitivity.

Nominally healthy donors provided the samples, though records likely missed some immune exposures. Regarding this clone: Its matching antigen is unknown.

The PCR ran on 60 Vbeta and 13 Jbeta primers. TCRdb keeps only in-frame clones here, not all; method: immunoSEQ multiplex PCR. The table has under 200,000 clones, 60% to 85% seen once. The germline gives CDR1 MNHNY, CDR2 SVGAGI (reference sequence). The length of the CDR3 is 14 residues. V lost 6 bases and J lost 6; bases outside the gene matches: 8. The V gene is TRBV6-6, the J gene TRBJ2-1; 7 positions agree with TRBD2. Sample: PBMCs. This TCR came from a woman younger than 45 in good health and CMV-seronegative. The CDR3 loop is CASSPDLAANEQFF. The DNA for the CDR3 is TGTGCCAGCAGCCCGGATCTAGCGGCCAATGAGCAGTTCTTC.